A selection of T cell receptor beta chains follows, all from one sample in a study of low-dose radiotherapy and immunotherapy resistance in tumors. TCRdb reanalysed the reads using MiXCR and keeps one entry per CDR3 protein. The sample has roughly 76,000 distinct CDR3 sequences, about 19% seen once. The sequencing used PBMCs, collected before treatment. These receptors were obtained from a male donor with prostate cancer. CDR3s include the opening cysteine and the closing phenylalanine or tryptophan. Fields, in order: clone size, V gene, D gene, J gene, CDR3 protein, CDR3 DNA. D genes are given only for firm matches. Not every row has a clone size; where given, it reads once, few, many or a size class.

clone_size: NA
v_call: TRBV24-1
d_call: TRBD2
j_call: TRBJ2-2
cdr3_aa: CATSPAGGPTGELFF
cdr3_nt: TGTGCCACCAGTCCAGCGGGAGGGCCCACCGGGGAGCTGTTTTTT

clone_size: many
v_call: TRBV6-2/TRBV6-3
d_call: TRBD1
j_call: TRBJ1-1
cdr3_aa: CASSLRGQTRELNTEAFF
cdr3_nt: TGTGCCAGCAGTTTGAGGGGACAGACCAGAGAATTGAACACTGAAGCTTTCTTT

clone_size: many
v_call: TRBV3-1
d_call: TRBD1
j_call: TRBJ1-1
cdr3_aa: CASSQPPGTGNTEAFF
cdr3_nt: TGTGCCAGCAGCCAACCCCCCGGGACAGGGAACACTGAAGCTTTCTTT

clone_size: many
v_call: TRBV29-1
d_call: TRBD2
j_call: TRBJ2-7
cdr3_aa: CSVGTSDIYEQYF
cdr3_nt: TGCAGCGTAGGGACTAGCGACATCTACGAGCAGTACTTC

clone_size: few
v_call: TRBV3-1
d_call: TRBD1
j_call: TRBJ1-1
cdr3_aa: CASSQGGGQGATEAFF
cdr3_nt: TGTGCCAGCAGCCAAGGGGGGGGACAGGGGGCTACTGAAGCTTTCTTT

clone_size: NA
v_call: TRBV28
d_call: TRBD1
j_call: TRBJ2-1
cdr3_aa: CASSFGDRGPIEQFF
cdr3_nt: TGTGCCAGCAGTTTTGGGGACAGGGGTCCCATCGAGCAGTTCTTC

clone_size: many
v_call: TRBV12-3/TRBV12-4
d_call: TRBD1
j_call: TRBJ1-2
cdr3_aa: CASRPTGQGRDGYTF
cdr3_nt: TGTGCCAGCAGACCCACGGGACAGGGGAGAGATGGCTACACCTTC

clone_size: many
v_call: TRBV28
d_call: NA
j_call: TRBJ2-7
cdr3_aa: CASSSSTRVRSYEQYF
cdr3_nt: TGTGCCAGCAGTTCATCCACAAGGGTGAGGTCCTACGAGCAGTACTTC

clone_size: NA
v_call: TRBV30
d_call: TRBD2
j_call: TRBJ2-5
cdr3_aa: CAWRRGGETQYF
cdr3_nt: TGTGCCTGGAGACGGGGGGGGGAGACCCAGTACTTC

clone_size: NA
v_call: TRBV10-3
d_call: NA
j_call: TRBJ1-5
cdr3_aa: CAISEWNQPQHF
cdr3_nt: TGTGCCATCAGTGAGTGGAATCAGCCCCAGCATTTT

clone_size: many
v_call: TRBV6-6
d_call: NA
j_call: TRBJ2-1
cdr3_aa: CASSYTTGNEQFF
cdr3_nt: TGTGCCAGCAGTTACACGACAGGCAATGAGCAGTTCTTC

clone_size: many
v_call: TRBV7-9
d_call: NA
j_call: TRBJ1-2
cdr3_aa: CASSVDSLGGYTF
cdr3_nt: TGTGCCAGCAGCGTGGACAGCCTTGGAGGCTACACCTTC

clone_size: many
v_call: TRBV6-1
d_call: TRBD1
j_call: TRBJ1-5
cdr3_aa: CASSEQDRVGNQPQHF
cdr3_nt: TGTGCCAGCAGTGAACAGGACAGGGTAGGGAATCAGCCCCAGCATTTT

clone_size: many
v_call: TRBV4-1
d_call: TRBD2
j_call: TRBJ2-7
cdr3_aa: CASSQGGTSGYEQYF
cdr3_nt: TGCGCCAGCAGCCAAGGCGGGACTAGCGGCTACGAGCAGTACTTC

clone_size: many
v_call: TRBV7-9
d_call: NA
j_call: TRBJ2-7
cdr3_aa: CASSPPAGENYEQYF
cdr3_nt: TGTGCCAGCAGCCCCCCCGCCGGGGAGAACTACGAGCAGTACTTC

clone_size: many
v_call: TRBV12-3/TRBV12-4
d_call: NA
j_call: TRBJ2-4
cdr3_aa: CASSFQGLLAKNIQYF
cdr3_nt: TGTGCCAGCAGTTTCCAGGGACTCCTAGCCAAAAACATTCAGTACTTC

clone_size: many
v_call: TRBV6-2/TRBV6-3
d_call: TRBD1
j_call: TRBJ2-2
cdr3_aa: CASDKGADTYTGELFF
cdr3_nt: TGTGCCAGCGATAAGGGGGCGGACACATACACCGGGGAGCTGTTTTTT

clone_size: many
v_call: TRBV12-3/TRBV12-4
d_call: NA
j_call: TRBJ1-1
cdr3_aa: CASRSGGGAFGTEAFF
cdr3_nt: TGTGCCAGCAGGTCCGGTGGGGGGGCCTTCGGCACTGAAGCTTTCTTT

clone_size: NA
v_call: TRBV29-1
d_call: NA
j_call: TRBJ2-2
cdr3_aa: CSVEVWGSTGELFF
cdr3_nt: TGCAGCGTTGAGGTGTGGGGGTCCACCGGGGAGCTGTTTTTT

clone_size: many
v_call: TRBV16
d_call: NA
j_call: TRBJ1-4
cdr3_aa: CASSPAGGTTNEKLFF
cdr3_nt: TGTGCCAGCAGCCCCGCAGGCGGTACAACTAATGAAAAACTGTTTTTT

clone_size: many
v_call: TRBV19
d_call: NA
j_call: TRBJ1-2
cdr3_aa: CASSRGADIFKNYGYTF
cdr3_nt: TGTGCCAGTAGTAGGGGCGCGGACATCTTCAAAAACTATGGCTACACCTTC

clone_size: NA
v_call: TRBV5-1
d_call: TRBD1
j_call: TRBJ1-6
cdr3_aa: CASSLSQGALSSPLHF
cdr3_nt: TGCGCCAGCAGCTTGTCGCAGGGGGCGCTTAGTTCACCCCTCCACTTT

clone_size: NA
v_call: TRBV2
d_call: TRBD2
j_call: TRBJ2-2
cdr3_aa: CASRVAGPNTGELFF
cdr3_nt: TGTGCCAGCAGGGTAGCGGGGCCAAACACCGGGGAGCTGTTTTTT

clone_size: many
v_call: TRBV10-1
d_call: TRBD2
j_call: TRBJ2-3
cdr3_aa: CASSRTSGSTDTQYF
cdr3_nt: TGCGCCAGCAGTAGGACTAGCGGGAGTACAGATACGCAGTATTTT

clone_size: many
v_call: TRBV29-1
d_call: TRBD2
j_call: TRBJ2-3
cdr3_aa: CSVGQLAGGADTQYF
cdr3_nt: TGCAGCGTTGGACAATTAGCGGGAGGTGCAGATACGCAGTATTTT

clone_size: many
v_call: TRBV6-6
d_call: NA
j_call: TRBJ2-1
cdr3_aa: CASSYRGAQEGQFF
cdr3_nt: TGTGCCAGCAGTTATCGGGGGGCACAGGAGGGGCAGTTCTTC

clone_size: many
v_call: TRBV29-1
d_call: NA
j_call: TRBJ2-7
cdr3_aa: CSVMTAYEQYF
cdr3_nt: TGCAGCGTGATGACAGCCTACGAGCAGTACTTC

clone_size: many
v_call: TRBV19
d_call: TRBD1
j_call: TRBJ2-5
cdr3_aa: CASKDREIETQYF
cdr3_nt: TGTGCCAGCAAGGACAGGGAAATAGAGACCCAGTACTTC

clone_size: many
v_call: TRBV5-4
d_call: NA
j_call: TRBJ2-5
cdr3_aa: CASSLMRNRDQETQYF
cdr3_nt: TGTGCCAGCAGCTTGATGCGGAACAGGGACCAAGAGACCCAGTACTTC

clone_size: many
v_call: TRBV6-1
d_call: TRBD2
j_call: TRBJ2-7
cdr3_aa: CASSEVAGGYEQYF
cdr3_nt: TGTGCCAGCAGTGAAGTAGCGGGCGGCTACGAGCAGTACTTC

clone_size: NA
v_call: TRBV29-1
d_call: NA
j_call: TRBJ2-7
cdr3_aa: CSVGGGGYEQYF
cdr3_nt: TGCAGCGTTGGGGGTGGAGGCTACGAGCAGTACTTC

clone_size: many
v_call: TRBV5-1
d_call: NA
j_call: TRBJ2-2
cdr3_aa: CASSLAGNTGELFF
cdr3_nt: TGTGCCAGCAGTCTGGCAGGGAACACCGGGGAGCTGTTTTTT

clone_size: many
v_call: TRBV20-1
d_call: NA
j_call: TRBJ1-2
cdr3_aa: CSPEGGQIYGYTF
cdr3_nt: TGCAGTCCCGAGGGGGGCCAGATCTATGGCTACACCTTC

clone_size: many
v_call: TRBV5-1
d_call: TRBD2
j_call: TRBJ2-3
cdr3_aa: CASSLVSGGTDTQYF
cdr3_nt: TGCGCCAGCAGCTTGGTTAGCGGGGGGACAGATACGCAGTATTTT

clone_size: many
v_call: TRBV7-7
d_call: NA
j_call: TRBJ2-5
cdr3_aa: CASSSGRAYQETQYF
cdr3_nt: TGTGCTAGCAGCTCCGGTCGGGCGTACCAAGAGACCCAGTACTTC

clone_size: NA
v_call: TRBV28
d_call: NA
j_call: TRBJ1-6
cdr3_aa: CASSFDGVGSPLHF
cdr3_nt: TGTGCCAGCAGTTTTGACGGGGTCGGTTCACCCCTCCACTTT

clone_size: many
v_call: TRBV5-4
d_call: TRBD1
j_call: TRBJ1-6
cdr3_aa: CASSATTGYNSPLHF
cdr3_nt: TGTGCCAGCAGCGCCACGACAGGGTATAATTCACCCCTCCACTTT

clone_size: many
v_call: TRBV5-1
d_call: TRBD1
j_call: TRBJ1-1
cdr3_aa: CASSANRGILGGTEAFF
cdr3_nt: TGCGCCAGCAGCGCAAACAGGGGGATCTTGGGTGGCACTGAAGCTTTCTTT

clone_size: NA
v_call: TRBV5-1
d_call: NA
j_call: TRBJ2-5
cdr3_aa: CASSPRHAQETQYF
cdr3_nt: TGCGCCAGCAGCCCGAGACACGCACAAGAGACCCAGTACTTC

clone_size: many
v_call: TRBV28
d_call: NA
j_call: TRBJ1-5
cdr3_aa: CATGAGGAGSNQPQHF
cdr3_nt: TGTGCCACCGGAGCTGGGGGGGCTGGTAGCAATCAGCCCCAGCATTTT

clone_size: many
v_call: TRBV28
d_call: TRBD1
j_call: TRBJ1-5
cdr3_aa: CASTLGQGYNQPQHF
cdr3_nt: TGTGCCAGCACCCTGGGACAGGGGTACAATCAGCCCCAGCATTTT

clone_size: NA
v_call: TRBV5-6
d_call: NA
j_call: TRBJ1-1
cdr3_aa: CASSFSGSNTEAFF
cdr3_nt: TGTGCCAGCAGCTTCTCAGGGTCGAACACTGAAGCTTTCTTT

clone_size: once
v_call: TRBV13
d_call: NA
j_call: TRBJ2-3
cdr3_aa: CASSIYLCSVEAGGAGTDTQYF
cdr3_nt: NA

clone_size: many
v_call: TRBV21-1
d_call: NA
j_call: TRBJ2-7
cdr3_aa: CASSGSSGEQYF
cdr3_nt: TGTGCCAGCAGCGGTTCTAGCGGTGAGCAGTACTTC

clone_size: many
v_call: TRBV3-1
d_call: NA
j_call: TRBJ1-2
cdr3_aa: CASSQHAGEVGYTF
cdr3_nt: TGTGCCAGCAGCCAACATGCAGGGGAGGTTGGCTACACCTTC

clone_size: many
v_call: TRBV11-2
d_call: NA
j_call: TRBJ2-2
cdr3_aa: CASSSPGPRGNTGELFF
cdr3_nt: TGTGCCAGCAGCTCACCGGGACCCCGTGGGAACACCGGGGAGCTGTTTTTT

clone_size: few
v_call: TRBV28
d_call: NA
j_call: TRBJ1-5
cdr3_aa: CASSVQNQPQHF
cdr3_nt: TGTGCCAGCAGTGTCCAGAATCAGCCCCAGCATTTT

clone_size: many
v_call: TRBV20-1
d_call: TRBD1
j_call: TRBJ1-4
cdr3_aa: CSATGGDEKLFF
cdr3_nt: TGCAGTGCTACAGGGGGCGATGAAAAACTGTTTTTT

clone_size: many
v_call: TRBV23-1
d_call: NA
j_call: TRBJ2-1
cdr3_aa: CASSQSDADEQFF
cdr3_nt: TGCGCCAGCAGTCAATCGGACGCGGATGAGCAGTTCTTC

clone_size: NA
v_call: TRBV5-4
d_call: NA
j_call: TRBJ2-7
cdr3_aa: CASTNQTSMYLCATTGAYEQYF
cdr3_nt: NA